Below, 4 T cell receptor beta chains from the same sample are listed, as sequenced in a study of PD-1 blockade in classical Hodgkin lymphoma. Time point defined: cycle 4 day 1 (C4D1), after less than seven weeks of nivolumab. There was relapse after autologous stem cell transplantation in every patient, and there was variation in brentuximab vedotin exposure. From thawed PBMCs, CD4+ T cells were purified using magnetic negative selection. Clones were sequenced by immunoSEQ multiplex PCR, and TCRdb holds only the in-frame ones, with some missing. The table shows around 26,000 clones, with roughly 80% occurring only once. This specimen was CD4+ T cells from blood, taken before the fourth cycle of nivolumab. These receptors were collected from a human donor with classical Hodgkin lymphoma.

The J gene is TRBJ2-2, the V gene TRBV7-3, with a possible D match to TRBD2 (6 bases). The length of the CDR3 is 15 residues. V was cut by 5 bases and J by 3 bases, with 13 bases left in between. Per the germline V gene, CDR1 is SGHTA and CDR2 is FQGTGA. The CDR3 region is CASSPGTLYTGELFF. CDR3 bases: TGTGCCAGCAGCCCCGGGACTCTTTACACCGGGGAGCTGTTTTTT. Full variable domain (rest looked up from reference TRBV7-3 and TRBJ2-2): GAGVSQTPSNKVTEKGKYVELRCDPISGHTALYWYRQSLGQGPEFLIYFQGTGAADDSGLPNDRFFAVRPEGSVSTLKIQRTERGDSAVYLCASSPGTLYTGELFFGEGSRLTVL.

This clone was picked up a small number of times. The J gene is TRBJ1-1, the V gene TRBV30; D not certain. The CDR3 is 13 amino acids. Germline V lookup: CDR1 GTSNPN, CDR2 SVGIG (reference sequence). V was trimmed by 3 bases and J by 1 base, leaving 9 bases between them. In DNA form, the CDR3 reads TGTGCCTGGAGAATTAACGCGAACACTGAAGCTTTCTTT. It encodes CAWRINANTEAFF.

The rearrangement joins TRBV5-1 to TRBJ1-2; D unclear. The CDR3 extends over 15 amino acids. CDR1 and CDR2 (germline): SGHRS, YFSETQ. The V end was cut by 0 bases, the J end by 0 bases, with 9 bases between. The CDR3 here is CASSLVPGPNYGYTF. The CDR3 coding sequence is TGCGCCAGCAGCTTGGTTCCCGGTCCTAACTATGGCTACACCTTC.

The V gene is TRBV6-5, the J gene TRBJ1-1; D is uncertain. CDR3 size: 14 residues. V was cut by 6 bases and J by 0 bases, with 11 bases left in between. From germline, CDR1 is MNHEY and CDR2 SVGAGI. The CDR3: CASRTVTMNTEAFF. The CDR3 DNA reads TGTGCCAGCAGGACCGTGACCATGAACACTGAAGCTTTCTTT.